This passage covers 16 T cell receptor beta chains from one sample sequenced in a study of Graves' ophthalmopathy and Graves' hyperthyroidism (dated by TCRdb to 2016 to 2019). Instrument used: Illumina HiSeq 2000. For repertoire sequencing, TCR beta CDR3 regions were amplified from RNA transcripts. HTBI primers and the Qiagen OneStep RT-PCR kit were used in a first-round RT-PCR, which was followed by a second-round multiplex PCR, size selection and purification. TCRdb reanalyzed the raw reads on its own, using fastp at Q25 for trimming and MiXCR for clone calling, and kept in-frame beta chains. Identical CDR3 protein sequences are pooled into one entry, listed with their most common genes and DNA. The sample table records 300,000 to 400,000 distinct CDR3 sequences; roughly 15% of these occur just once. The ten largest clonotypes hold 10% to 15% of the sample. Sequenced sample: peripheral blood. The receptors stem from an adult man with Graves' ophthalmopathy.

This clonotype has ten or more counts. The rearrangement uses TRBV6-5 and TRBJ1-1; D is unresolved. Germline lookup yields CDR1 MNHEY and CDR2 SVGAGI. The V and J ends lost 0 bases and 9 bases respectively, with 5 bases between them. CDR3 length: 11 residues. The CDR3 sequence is CASSYSIQAFF. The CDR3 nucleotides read TGTGCCAGCAGTTACTCGATCCAAGCTTTCTTT.

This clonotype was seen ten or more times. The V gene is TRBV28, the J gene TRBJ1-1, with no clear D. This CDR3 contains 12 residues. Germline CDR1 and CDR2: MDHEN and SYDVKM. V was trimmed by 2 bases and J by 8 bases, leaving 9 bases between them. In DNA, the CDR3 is TGTGCCAGCAGTTTAAGATCGGGGGAAGCTTTCTTT. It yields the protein CASSLRSGEAFF. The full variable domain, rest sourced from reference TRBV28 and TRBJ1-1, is DVKVTQSSRYLVKRTGEKVFLECVQDMDHENMFWYRQDPGLGLRLIYFSYDVKMKEKGDIPEGYSVSREKKERFSLILESASTNQTSMYLCASSLRSGEAFFGQGTRLTVV.

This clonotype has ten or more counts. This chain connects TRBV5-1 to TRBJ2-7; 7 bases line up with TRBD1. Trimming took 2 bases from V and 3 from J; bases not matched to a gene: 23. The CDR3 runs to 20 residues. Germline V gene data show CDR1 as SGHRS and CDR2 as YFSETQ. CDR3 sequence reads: CASSFNRKPGQYRIGYEQYF. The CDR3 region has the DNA TGCGCCAGCAGCTTCAATCGAAAACCGGGACAGTATCGGATAGGCTACGAGCAGTACTTC.

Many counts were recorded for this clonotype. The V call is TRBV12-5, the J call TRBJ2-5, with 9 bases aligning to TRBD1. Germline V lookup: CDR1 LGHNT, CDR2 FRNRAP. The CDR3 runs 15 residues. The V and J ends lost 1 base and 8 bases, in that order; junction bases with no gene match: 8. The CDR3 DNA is TGTGCTAGTGGTTTGGCGGGACAGGGTCTGAGAACCCAGTACTTC. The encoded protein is CASGLAGQGLRTQYF.

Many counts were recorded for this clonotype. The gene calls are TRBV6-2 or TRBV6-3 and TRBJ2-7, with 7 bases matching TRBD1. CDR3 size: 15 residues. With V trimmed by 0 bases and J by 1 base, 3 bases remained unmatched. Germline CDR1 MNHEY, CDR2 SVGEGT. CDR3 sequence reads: CASSYSPTGSYEQYF. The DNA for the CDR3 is TGTGCCAGCAGTTACTCGCCGACAGGGTCCTACGAGCAGTACTTC.

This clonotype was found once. The CDR3: CASSLGDRGSETQYF. Written as DNA, the CDR3 is TGTGCCAGCAGCTTAGGGGACAGGGGGTCTGAGACCCAGTACTTC. The V and J genes are TRBV7-9 and TRBJ2-5, with TRBD1 identical over 11 bases. CDR1 and CDR2 from the germline V gene are SEHNR and FQNEAQ (reference sequence). CDR3 length: 15 residues. The V segment lost 1 base and the J segment 5 bases; nucleotides outside the gene matches: 3.

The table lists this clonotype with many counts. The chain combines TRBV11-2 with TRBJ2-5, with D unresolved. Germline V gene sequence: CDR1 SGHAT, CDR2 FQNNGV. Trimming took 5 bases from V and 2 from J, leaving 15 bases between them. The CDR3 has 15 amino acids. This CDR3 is CASSLIVSRQETQYF. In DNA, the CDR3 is TGTGCCAGCAGCCTAATAGTCTCTCGGCAAGAGACCCAGTACTTC.

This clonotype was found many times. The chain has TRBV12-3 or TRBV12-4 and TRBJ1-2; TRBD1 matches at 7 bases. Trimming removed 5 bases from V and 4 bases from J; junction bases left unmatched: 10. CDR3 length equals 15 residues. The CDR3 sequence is CASSPGQSRAYGYTF. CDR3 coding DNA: TGTGCCAGCAGTCCGGGACAGTCTAGGGCCTATGGCTACACCTTC.

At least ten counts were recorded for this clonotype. The CDR3 DNA reads as TGCGCCAGCAGCTTGACCGGGACAGGTCGTGGCTACACCTTC. Translating gives CASSLTGTGRGYTF. The chain carries TRBV5-1 and TRBJ1-2, with TRBD1 identical over 8 bases. V dropped 1 base and J dropped 7; count of bases not matched to a gene: 6. Germline CDR1 reads SGHRS; CDR2 reads YFSETQ. The CDR3 totals 14 residues. The full variable domain, its missing parts supplied by reference TRBV5-1 and TRBJ1-2, is KAGVTQTPRYLIKTRGQQVTLSCSPISGHRSVSWYQQTPGQGLQFLFEYFSETQRNKGNFPGRFSGRQFSNSRSEMNVSTLELGDSALYLCASSLTGTGRGYTFGSGTRLTVV.

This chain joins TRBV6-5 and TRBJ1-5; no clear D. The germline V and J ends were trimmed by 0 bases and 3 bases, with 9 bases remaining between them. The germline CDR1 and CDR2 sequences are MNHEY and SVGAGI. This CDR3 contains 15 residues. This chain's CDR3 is CASSYSISANQPQHF. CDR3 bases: TGTGCCAGCAGTTACTCGATTTCAGCCAATCAGCCCCAGCATTTT.

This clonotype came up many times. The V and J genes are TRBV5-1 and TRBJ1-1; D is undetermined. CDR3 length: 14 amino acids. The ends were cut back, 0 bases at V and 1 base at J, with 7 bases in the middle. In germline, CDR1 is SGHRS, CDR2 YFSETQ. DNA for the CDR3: TGCGCCAGCAGCTTGGTTGGGCAGAACACTGAAGCTTTCTTT. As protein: CASSLVGQNTEAFF.

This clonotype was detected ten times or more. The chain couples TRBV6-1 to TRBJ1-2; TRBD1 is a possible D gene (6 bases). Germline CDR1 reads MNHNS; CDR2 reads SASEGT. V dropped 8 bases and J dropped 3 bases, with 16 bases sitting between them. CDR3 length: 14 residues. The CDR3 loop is CASFNRGADYGYTF. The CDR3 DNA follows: TGTGCCAGCTTCAATCGGGGGGCGGACTATGGCTACACCTTC.

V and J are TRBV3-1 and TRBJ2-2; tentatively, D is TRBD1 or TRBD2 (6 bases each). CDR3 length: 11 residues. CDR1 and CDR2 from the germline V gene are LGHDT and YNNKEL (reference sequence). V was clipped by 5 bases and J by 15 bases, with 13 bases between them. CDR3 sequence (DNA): TGTGCCAGCAGCGGAGGGGGTTTTTTGTTTTTT. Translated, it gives CASSGGGFLFF.

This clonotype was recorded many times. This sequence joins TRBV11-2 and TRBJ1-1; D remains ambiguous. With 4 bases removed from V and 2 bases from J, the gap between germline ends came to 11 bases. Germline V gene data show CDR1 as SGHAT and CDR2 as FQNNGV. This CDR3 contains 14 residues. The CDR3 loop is CASSSTAGNTEAFF. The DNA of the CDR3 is TGTGCCAGCAGCTCCACAGCGGGTAACACTGAAGCTTTCTTT.

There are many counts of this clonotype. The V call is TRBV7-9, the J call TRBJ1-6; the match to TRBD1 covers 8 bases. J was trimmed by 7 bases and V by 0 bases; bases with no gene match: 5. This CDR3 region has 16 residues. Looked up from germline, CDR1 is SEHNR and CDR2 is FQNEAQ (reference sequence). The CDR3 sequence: CASSLAWDRNNSPLHF. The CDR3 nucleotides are TGTGCCAGCAGCTTAGCGTGGGACAGGAACAATTCACCCCTCCACTTT. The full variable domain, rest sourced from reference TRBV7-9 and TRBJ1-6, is DTGVSQNPRHKITKRGQNVTFRCDPISEHNRLYWYRQTLGQGPEFLTYFQNEAQLEKSRLLSDRFSAERPKGSFSTLEIQRTEQGDSAMYLCASSLAWDRNNSPLHFGNGTRLTVT.

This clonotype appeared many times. The CDR3 DNA sequence: TGTGCCACCAGCCAGGACAGGGAGACAACCTACGAGCAGTACTTC. This codes for CATSQDRETTYEQYF. The chain joins TRBV15 to TRBJ2-7; 8 bases fit TRBD1. Trimming took 5 bases from V and 2 from J; bases not matched to a gene: 8. Germline CDR1 LNHNV, CDR2 YYDKDF (reference sequence). The CDR3 spans 15 residues.